Reported below is one TCR beta chain. Its antigen is undetermined. This specimen comes from a study of T cell repertoires in cytomegalovirus infection. Looking at the study overall: Indications of both CMV infection and matching HLA type were provided by public TCR beta signatures.

Using its own MiXCR run on the reads, TCRdb lists one record per CDR3 protein. The sample consists of 740,000 or so distinct CDR3 sequences, 35% to 40% of them appearing once. Trimming cost V 7 bases and J 7 bases, with 16 bases left between them. This CDR3 region has 14 residues. General observations from the study: Based on cumulative public TCR beta family frequency, carriers of CMV plus the relevant HLA were identified. The ex vivo response was dominated by HLA-C-restricted CMV-specific TCR beta clonotypes.

The chain links TRBV12-3 or TRBV12-4 to TRBJ1-4, with a weak D call TRBD1 (6 bases). The material sequenced was PBMCs. The clonotype originates from a human donor in good health (CMV status not recorded). Some clones in this sample may be carry-over from other donors' samples. CDR3 bases: TGTGCCAGCACCCTATGGGGGCAGTTTGAAAAACTGTTTTTT. This codes for CASTLWGQFEKLFF.